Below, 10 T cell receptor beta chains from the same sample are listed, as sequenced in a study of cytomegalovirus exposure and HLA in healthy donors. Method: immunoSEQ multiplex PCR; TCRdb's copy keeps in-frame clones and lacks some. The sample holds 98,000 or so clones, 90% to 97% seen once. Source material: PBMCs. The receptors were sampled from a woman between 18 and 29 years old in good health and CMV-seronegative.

This chain's CDR3 is CASSVKGEGSPLHF. For the CDR3, the DNA is TGTGCCAGCAGTGTGAAGGGCGAGGGTTCACCCCTCCACTTT. The V call is TRBV2, the J call TRBJ1-6; D remains unclear. The CDR3 consists of 14 residues. V gave up 4 bases and J gave up 9 bases, with 13 bases separating them. From germline, CDR1 is SNHLY and CDR2 FYNNEI.

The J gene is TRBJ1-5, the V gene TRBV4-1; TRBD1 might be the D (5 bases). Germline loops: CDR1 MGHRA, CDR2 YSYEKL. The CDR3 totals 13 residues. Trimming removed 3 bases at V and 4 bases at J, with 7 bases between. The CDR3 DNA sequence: TGCGCCAGCAGCCACAGGGAAAATCAGCCCCAGCATTTT. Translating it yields CASSHRENQPQHF.

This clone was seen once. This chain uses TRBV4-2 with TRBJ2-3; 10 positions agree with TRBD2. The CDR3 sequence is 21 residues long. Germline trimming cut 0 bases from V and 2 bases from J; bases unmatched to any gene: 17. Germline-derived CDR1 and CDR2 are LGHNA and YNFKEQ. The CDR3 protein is CASSQDLRELAGLASTDTQYF. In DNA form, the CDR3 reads TGTGCCAGCAGCCAAGATCTCCGGGAACTAGCGGGGCTTGCCTCCACAGATACGCAGTATTTT.

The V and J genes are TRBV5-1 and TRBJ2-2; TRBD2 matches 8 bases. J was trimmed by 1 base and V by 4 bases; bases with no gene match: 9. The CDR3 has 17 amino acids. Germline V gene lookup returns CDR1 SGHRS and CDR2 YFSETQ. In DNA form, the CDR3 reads TGCGCCAGCAGCGCTAACGCCGGGACTAGGAACACCGGGGAGCTGTTTTTT. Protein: CASSANAGTRNTGELFF.

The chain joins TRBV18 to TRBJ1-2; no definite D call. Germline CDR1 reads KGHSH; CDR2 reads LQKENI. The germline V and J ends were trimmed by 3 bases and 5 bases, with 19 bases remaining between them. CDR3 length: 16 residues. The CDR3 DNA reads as TGTGCCAGCTCACCGCTCCAGGAGGGTGAGGGTTATGGCTACACCTTC. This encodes CASSPLQEGEGYGYTF. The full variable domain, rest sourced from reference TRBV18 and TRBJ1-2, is NAGVMQNPRHLVRRRGQEARLRCSPMKGHSHVYWYRQLPEEGLKFMVYLQKENIIDESGMPKERFSAEFPKEGPSILRIQQVVRGDSAAYFCASSPLQEGEGYGYTFGSGTRLTVV.

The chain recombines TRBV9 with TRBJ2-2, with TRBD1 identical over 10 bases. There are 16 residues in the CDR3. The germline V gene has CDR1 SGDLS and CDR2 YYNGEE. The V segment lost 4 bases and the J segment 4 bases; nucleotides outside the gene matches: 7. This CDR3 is CASSPGTGAITGELFF. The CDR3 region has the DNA TGTGCCAGCAGCCCCGGGACAGGGGCAATCACCGGGGAGCTGTTTTTT.

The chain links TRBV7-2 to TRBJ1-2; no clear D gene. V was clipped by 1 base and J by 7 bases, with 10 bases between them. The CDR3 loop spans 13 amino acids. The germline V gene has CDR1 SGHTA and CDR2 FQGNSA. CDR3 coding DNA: TGTGCCAGCAGCTTAGTAGGAGGAGGTGGCTACACCTTC. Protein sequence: CASSLVGGGGYTF.

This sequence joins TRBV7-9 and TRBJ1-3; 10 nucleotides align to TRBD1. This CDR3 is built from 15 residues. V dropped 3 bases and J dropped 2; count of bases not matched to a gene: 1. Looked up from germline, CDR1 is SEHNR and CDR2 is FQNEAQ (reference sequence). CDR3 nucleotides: TGTGCCAGCAGCTTTGGACAGGGGGCTGGAAACACCATATATTTT. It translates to CASSFGQGAGNTIYF.

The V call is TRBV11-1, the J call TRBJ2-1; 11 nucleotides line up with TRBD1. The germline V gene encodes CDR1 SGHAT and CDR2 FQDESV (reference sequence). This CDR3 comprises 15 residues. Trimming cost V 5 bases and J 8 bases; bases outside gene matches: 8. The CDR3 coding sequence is TGTGCCAGCAGCCCTGGGGACAGGGGGGGCTATGAGCAGTTCTTC. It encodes CASSPGDRGGYEQFF. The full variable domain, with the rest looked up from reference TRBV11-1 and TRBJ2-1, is EAEVAQSPRYKITEKSQAVAFWCDPISGHATLYWYRQILGQGPELLVQFQDESVVDDSQLPKDRFSAERLKGVDSTLKIQPAELGDSAMYLCASSPGDRGGYEQFFGPGTRLTVL.

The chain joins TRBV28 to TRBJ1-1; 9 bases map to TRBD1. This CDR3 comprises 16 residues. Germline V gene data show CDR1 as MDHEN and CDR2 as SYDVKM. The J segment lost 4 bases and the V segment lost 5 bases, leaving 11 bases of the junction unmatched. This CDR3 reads CASSLGWTGAGTEAFF. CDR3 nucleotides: TGTGCCAGCAGTCTGGGGTGGACAGGGGCGGGCACTGAAGCTTTCTTT. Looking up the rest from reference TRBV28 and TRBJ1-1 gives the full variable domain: DVKVTQSSRYLVKRTGEKVFLECVQDMDHENMFWYRQDPGLGLRLIYFSYDVKMKEKGDIPEGYSVSREKKERFSLILESASTNQTSMYLCASSLGWTGAGTEAFFGQGTRLTVV.